This is a list of T cell receptor beta chains from one sample in a study of CD8+ T cells in alopecia areata. Measured with immunoSEQ multiplex PCR; TCRdb has only the in-frame clones, and not every one. The table shows about 64,000 clones, with around 45% occurring only once. Sequenced material: CD8+ T cells sorted from blood, taken at approximately week 37, from a patient treated with tofacitinib. The origin of the receptors is a human donor with alopecia areata. Both conserved end residues are part of each CDR3. Each record gives: J gene, clone size, V gene, D gene, CDR3 protein, CDR3 DNA. A D gene is named only where the DNA matches it firmly. Rows give clone size only sometimes, using once, few, many, or a class for an expanded clone.

TRBJ1-2,few,TRBV7-9,.,CASSEEGGPPGYTF,TGTGCCAGCAGCGAAGAGGGGGGACCACCTGGCTACACCTTC
TRBJ1-1,.,TRBV29-1,TRBD1,CSVPGGAKGAQDFF,TGCAGCGTTCCAGGGGGGGCTAAAGGGGCTCAGGATTTCTTT
TRBJ2-1,.,TRBV4-1,TRBD2,CASSLRVAGDNEQFF,TGCGCCAGCAGCCTTCGGGTAGCGGGAGACAATGAGCAGTTCTTC
TRBJ2-7,.,TRBV7-9,.,CASSLGENEQYF,TGTGCCAGCAGCTTAGGAGAAAACGAGCAGTACTTC
TRBJ1-5,.,TRBV2,.,CASSGTPSNQPQHF,TGTGCCAGCAGTGGGACACCTAGCAATCAGCCCCAGCATTTT
TRBJ2-5,.,TRBV5-6,TRBD1,CASSLQGFQETQYF,TGTGCCAGCAGCTTACAGGGGTTCCAAGAGACCCAGTACTTC
TRBJ2-1,.,TRBV29-1,TRBD1,CSSGTGVYNEQFF,TGCAGCTCAGGGACAGGGGTTTACAATGAGCAGTTCTTC
TRBJ1-2,.,TRBV4-1,.,CASSPGGYGYTF,TGCGCCAGCAGCCCGGGGGGTTATGGCTACACCTTC
TRBJ1-5,few,TRBV14,.,CASSQDEYQPQHF,TGTGCCAGCAGCCAAGATGAGTATCAGCCCCAGCATTTT
TRBJ2-3,.,TRBV5-1,TRBD1,CASSGDRGTTDTQYF,TGCGCCAGCAGCGGGGACAGGGGCACAACAGATACGCAGTATTTT
TRBJ2-1,.,TRBV4-1,TRBD2,CASSQDVREWSYNEQFF,TGCGCCAGCAGCCAAGATGTGCGGGAGTGGTCCTACAATGAGCAGTTCTTC
TRBJ2-5,.,TRBV4-1,TRBD2,CASSQDSGRGETQYF,TGCGCCAGCAGCCAAGATAGCGGGAGGGGAGAGACCCAGTACTTC
TRBJ2-1,.,TRBV21-1,.,CASSKDGGAENEQFF,TGTGCCAGCAGCAAAGATGGCGGGGCAGAGAATGAGCAGTTCTTC
TRBJ1-1,few,TRBV29-1,TRBD1,CSVGGGVTTEAFF,TGCAGCGTTGGAGGGGGCGTGACGACTGAAGCTTTCTTT
TRBJ1-1,.,TRBV5-6,.,CASSSLSPLFEAFF,TGTGCCAGCAGCTCCCTTTCCCCCCTCTTTGAAGCTTTCTTT
TRBJ2-2,.,TRBV6-5,.,CATAGKGTGELFF,TGTGCCACCGCTGGAAAGGGGACCGGGGAGCTGTTTTTT
TRBJ2-3,.,TRBV27,TRBD2,CASSPRSTSGSRADTQYF,TGTGCCAGCAGCCCCCGGTCGACTAGCGGGAGCAGGGCAGATACGCAGTATTTT
TRBJ2-2,.,TRBV4-1,.,CASSQEGNTGELFF,TGCGCCAGCAGCCAAGAAGGAAACACCGGGGAGCTGTTTTTT
TRBJ2-3,.,TRBV11-2,.,CASSSEQIDTQYF,TGTGCCAGCAGCTCGGAACAGATCGATACGCAGTATTTT
TRBJ2-4,few,TRBV23-1,.,CASSQYPRPPNIQYF,TGCGCCAGCAGTCAATACCCACGGCCGCCAAACATTCAGTACTTC
TRBJ1-1,.,TRBV4-1,TRBD1,CASSQDTRGREAFF,TGCGCCAGCAGCCAAGATACCAGGGGGCGCGAAGCTTTCTTT
TRBJ2-1,few,TRBV29-1,TRBD1,CSVEKTGDPYNEQFF,TGCAGCGTTGAGAAGACAGGGGACCCTTACAATGAGCAGTTCTTC
TRBJ1-5,.,TRBV19,.,CASSPNPNQPQHF,TGTGCCAGTAGTCCAAACCCCAATCAGCCCCAGCATTTT
TRBJ2-1,few,TRBV27,TRBD2,CASSKRGTYNEQFF,TGTGCCAGCAGTAAGCGGGGTACCTACAATGAGCAGTTCTTC
TRBJ2-7,.,TRBV18,.,CASRGSGYEQYF,TGTGCCAGCCGGGGGAGTGGGTACGAGCAGTACTTC